This entry lists 27 T cell receptor beta chains sequenced from one sample in a study of vaccination and CD4 T cells after COVID-19. With the Oncomine TCR Beta short-read assay, DNA from cultured CD4+ T cells was sequenced. TCRdb re-analysed the PCR reads in MiXCR, keeping a single row per CDR3 protein. The sample lists 20,000 to 25,000 distinct CDR3 sequences, around a third occurring once. Time point defined: late sampling 161 to 241 days after vaccination in a few convalescent patients. Treatment described: roughly ten-day PBMC culture with coronavirus spike peptide pools or control peptides (ViraFEST assay). These receptors lack a known antigen. The sample here was CD4+ T cells from blood, cultured in vitro, taken about 7 months after SARS-CoV-2 vaccination. Every receptor here comes from a human donor who had recovered from COVID-19.

The chain's CDR3 is CASSTGTGARDTQYF. The CDR3 coding sequence is TGTGCCAGCAGCACCGGGACAGGGGCGAGGGATACGCAGTATTTT. V gene TRBV5-6 combines with J gene TRBJ2-3; 10 bases align to TRBD1. There are 15 residues in the CDR3. From germline, CDR1 is SGHDT and CDR2 YYEEEE. The V and J ends lost 4 bases and 6 bases, in that order; junction bases with no gene match: 8.

The V gene is TRBV6-5, the J gene TRBJ2-2; possible D gene TRBD1, 6 bases. V was pared by 2 bases and J by 2 bases, with 15 bases between. CDR1 is MNHEY, CDR2 SVGAGI, per germline. The CDR3 length is 17 residues. CDR3 nucleotides: TGTGCCAGCAGTTACCCCAGGGGAGCCCGTAACACCGGGGAGCTGTTTTTT. This codes for CASSYPRGARNTGELFF.

This rearrangement joins TRBV20-1 to TRBJ2-7; D may be TRBD1 (5 bases). Trimming removed 4 bases from V and 2 bases from J, with 9 bases in between. The CDR3 covers 12 residues. Germline V CDR1 and CDR2: DFQATT, SNEGSKA (reference sequence). CDR3 bases: TGCAGTGCTACCAGACAGCCCTACGAGCAGTACTTC. Protein sequence: CSATRQPYEQYF.

The chain carries TRBV11-1 and TRBJ2-2; no firm D call. V was trimmed by 0 bases and J by 7 bases, leaving 9 bases between them. The length of the CDR3 is 14 residues. The germline V gene has CDR1 SGHAT and CDR2 FQDESV (reference sequence). This CDR3 reads CASSLAGFGGELFF. Here the CDR3 DNA reads TGTGCCAGCAGCTTAGCGGGGTTTGGCGGGGAGCTGTTTTTT.

This chain links TRBV7-2 with TRBJ2-1; TRBD2 agrees at 8 bases. Losses at the gene ends were 3 bases for V and 5 bases for J; bases not matched to a gene: 9. Looked up from germline, CDR1 is SGHTA and CDR2 is FQGNSA. This CDR3 has 16 amino acids. The chain's CDR3 is CASSFIAGLVNNEQFF. The CDR3 nucleotides are TGTGCCAGCAGCTTTATAGCGGGACTAGTGAACAATGAGCAGTTCTTC.

In its sample, this clonotype was seen a few times. The chain carries TRBV2 and TRBJ1-1; D is ambiguous. Per germline, CDR1 SNHLY and CDR2 FYNNEI. The V and J ends lost 8 bases and 4 bases respectively, with 14 bases between them. The length of the CDR3 is 13 residues. CDR3 sequence reads: CASRPFGVTEAFF. The CDR3 region has the DNA TGTGCCAGCCGTCCCTTCGGGGTCACTGAAGCTTTCTTT.

This sequence joins TRBV29-1 and TRBJ2-5, with 7 bases identical to TRBD1. The CDR3 runs 15 residues. Germline CDR1 and CDR2: SQVTM and ANQGSEA. The V and J ends lost 5 bases and 4 bases, in that order; junction bases with no gene match: 13. In nucleotides, the CDR3 is TGCAGCGTTAGTATTCAGGGGGAGTTTGGAGAGACCCAGTACTTC. This encodes CSVSIQGEFGETQYF.

A word on this clonotype: This may be a read error: a much more frequent sequence differs by one nucleotide. The rearrangement joins TRBV6-5 to TRBJ2-5, with D perhaps matching TRBD2 (6 bases). Germline V CDR1 and CDR2: MNHEY, SVGAGI. This CDR3 contains 14 residues. CDR3 region: CASSYRREQEAQYF. The CDR3 nucleotides are TGTGCCAGCAGTTATCGGAGGGAACAAGAGGCCCAGTACTTC.

This clonotype was counted between two and nine times. The J gene is TRBJ2-5, the V gene TRBV27; D is possibly TRBD1 (5 bases). The CDR3 runs 12 residues. The germline V gene encodes CDR1 MNHEY and CDR2 SMNVEV (reference sequence). Deletions cut 4 bases from V and 10 bases from J, with 13 bases between. The CDR3 protein is CASSSDTRDQYF. CDR3 nucleotides: TGTGCCAGCAGTTCCGACACCAGGGACCAGTACTTC.

The chain joins TRBV15 to TRBJ1-4; possibly TRBD1 for D (5 bases). The CDR3 sequence is 14 residues long. Per the germline V gene, CDR1 is LNHNV and CDR2 is YYDKDF (reference sequence). Trimming removed 8 bases at V and 4 bases at J, with 14 bases between. In DNA, the CDR3 is TGTGCCACCCAGGCCAGGGTTGGTAATGAAAAACTGTTTTTT. This sequence encodes CATQARVGNEKLFF.

The CDR3 nucleotides are TGTGCCAGCAGCTTAGTTCGGTTTAGCGTTAGCTCCTACGAGCAGTACTTC. Translated: CASSLVRFSVSSYEQYF. The V gene is TRBV7-2, the J gene TRBJ2-7, with a tentative D call TRBD2 (5 bases). The CDR3 totals 17 residues. The germline gives CDR1 SGHTA, CDR2 FQGNSA. The germline V and J ends were trimmed by 1 base and 0 bases, with 16 bases remaining between them.

This clonotype came up a few times. The gene calls are TRBV19 and TRBJ2-3; no firm D call. The germline V gene encodes CDR1 LNHDA and CDR2 SQIVND (reference sequence). CDR3 length equals 14 residues. Between the trimmed V and J ends, which lost 1 base and 1 base, there was a span of 6 bases. In DNA form, the CDR3 reads TGTGCCAGTAGTATAGGGGCCGGCACAGATACGCAGTATTTT. The encoded protein is CASSIGAGTDTQYF.

This chain connects TRBV20-1 to TRBJ2-1, with D possibly being TRBD1 (5 bases). The CDR3 covers 13 residues. Germline CDR1 reads DFQATT; CDR2 reads SNEGSKA (reference sequence). Between the trimmed V and J ends, which lost 6 bases and 6 bases, there was a span of 15 bases. The CDR3 reads CSAGPSGFNEQFF. Here the CDR3 DNA reads TGCAGTGCAGGGCCTTCAGGGTTCAATGAGCAGTTCTTC.

There are a few counts of this clonotype. The V and J genes are TRBV5-1 and TRBJ1-2; D may be TRBD1 (5 bases). The CDR3 extends over 15 amino acids. Germline CDR1 is SGHRS and CDR2 is YFSETQ. V was clipped by 0 bases and J by 4 bases, with 13 bases between them. The CDR3 DNA is TGCGCCAGCAGCTTGGTCGGAGGGGAAGTCTATGGCTACACCTTC. Translation: CASSLVGGEVYGYTF.

The rearrangement uses TRBV5-1 and TRBJ1-6, with 8 bases aligning to TRBD1. CDR3 length equals 14 residues. Germline CDR1 SGHRS, CDR2 YFSETQ. The V gene end was trimmed by 3 bases and the J gene end by 9 bases; junction bases not matched to a gene: 5. This chain's CDR3 is CASSSTGDFSPLHF. Written as DNA, the CDR3 is TGCGCCAGCAGCTCGACAGGGGACTTTTCACCCCTCCACTTT.

This clonotype showed up just a few times. This sequence joins TRBV27 and TRBJ2-2, with a tentative D call TRBD1 (6 bases). Germline CDR1 and CDR2: MNHEY and SMNVEV (reference sequence). CDR3 size: 17 residues. V was cut by 2 bases and J by 4 bases, with 17 bases left in between. The CDR3 is CASSLVPGQGTTGELFF. The CDR3 nucleotides read TGTGCCAGCAGTTTAGTGCCCGGGCAGGGGACCACCGGGGAGCTGTTTTTT.

There are a few counts of this clonotype. The V call is TRBV4-3, the J call TRBJ1-1; D perhaps matches TRBD1 (5 bases). The CDR3 length is 14 residues. The V gene's germline CDR1 is LGHNA and CDR2 YSLEER. V dropped 4 bases and J dropped 1 base, with 10 bases sitting between them. The CDR3 loop reads CASSLGTANTEAFF. The CDR3 coding sequence is TGCGCCAGCAGCCTGGGGACGGCGAACACTGAAGCTTTCTTT.

The chain uses TRBV15 and TRBJ2-1, with D perhaps TRBD1 or TRBD2 (5 bases each). Germline V gene sequence: CDR1 LNHNV, CDR2 YYDKDF (reference sequence). V lost 1 base and J lost 0, with 10 bases in between. This CDR3 is built from 16 residues. In DNA form, the CDR3 reads TGTGCCACCAGCAGAGGATCTGGGACCTCCTACAATGAGCAGTTCTTC. Encoded protein: CATSRGSGTSYNEQFF.

The chain has TRBV20-1 and TRBJ2-1; 12 bases map to TRBD2. CDR1 and CDR2 from the germline V gene are DFQATT and SNEGSKA (reference sequence). The CDR3 sequence is 14 residues long. J gave up 9 bases and V 8 bases, and 11 bases lay outside the gene matches. The CDR3 sequence is CSSRLAGAVGEQFF. The CDR3 bases are TGCAGTTCAAGACTAGCGGGAGCCGTAGGTGAGCAGTTCTTC.

This clonotype was seen only a few times. The chain combines TRBV20-1 with TRBJ1-2, with D possibly matching TRBD1 (6 bases). Germline loops: CDR1 DFQATT, CDR2 SNEGSKA (reference sequence). The CDR3 spans 13 residues. CDR3 protein: CSAVGGPNYGYTF. In nucleotides, the CDR3 is TGCAGCGCCGTGGGGGGCCCTAACTATGGCTACACCTTC.

The CDR3 loop reads CATSDKTEPLDTQYF. Written as DNA, the CDR3 is TGTGCCACCAGTGATAAGACAGAACCCCTAGATACGCAGTATTTT. The rearrangement uses TRBV24-1 and TRBJ2-3; weak D call: TRBD1 (5 bases). Trimming took 3 bases from V and 5 from J, leaving 14 bases between them. CDR3 length: 15 residues. The germline V gene encodes CDR1 KGHDR and CDR2 SFDVKD.

The chain recombines TRBV2 with TRBJ2-7; D is uncertain. The CDR3 runs to 13 residues. Germline V gene data show CDR1 as SNHLY and CDR2 as FYNNEI. With 3 bases removed from V and 6 bases from J, the gap between germline ends came to 12 bases. The CDR3 loop reads CASSDHNRAEQYF. CDR3 DNA sequence: TGTGCCAGCAGTGACCACAATCGGGCCGAGCAGTACTTC.

Only a few counts were recorded for this clonotype. This chain links TRBV20-1 with TRBJ2-3; 10 bases line up with TRBD2. V shed 4 bases and J 4 bases; nucleotides not matched to a gene: 2. The germline V gene encodes CDR1 DFQATT and CDR2 SNEGSKA (reference sequence). The CDR3 spans 13 residues. Here the CDR3 reads CSANSGRSDTQYF. The CDR3 nucleotides read TGCAGTGCTAATAGCGGGAGGTCAGATACGCAGTATTTT.

The V gene is TRBV2, the J gene TRBJ2-6; no clear D. This CDR3 is 14 amino acids long. Trimming pared 3 bases from V and 1 base from J, leaving 4 bases between. Germline CDR1 SNHLY, CDR2 FYNNEI. The CDR3 protein is CASSEASGANVLTF. In DNA, the CDR3 is TGTGCCAGCAGTGAGGCGTCTGGGGCCAACGTCCTGACTTTC.

The chain couples TRBV7-2 to TRBJ1-2; D unclear. CDR1 and CDR2 from the germline V gene are SGHTA and FQGNSA. Trimming left V 1 base short and J 4 bases short, with 10 bases between. The CDR3 covers 14 residues. CDR3 protein: CASSLVRGSYGYTF. The CDR3 DNA is TGTGCCAGCAGCTTAGTCCGGGGATCCTATGGCTACACCTTC.

This clonotype was detected a few times. The chain carries TRBV6-1 and TRBJ2-7; the D gene is possibly TRBD2 (6 bases). This CDR3 region has 13 residues. Germline values: CDR1 MNHNS, CDR2 SASEGT. V was clipped by 5 bases and J by 7 bases, with 15 bases between them. CDR3 DNA sequence: TGTGCCAGCAGTATCCGGGGGAAAGGAGAGCAGTACTTC. This sequence encodes CASSIRGKGEQYF.

This sequence joins TRBV19 and TRBJ2-1, with D perhaps TRBD1 (5 bases). In germline, CDR1 is LNHDA, CDR2 SQIVND (reference sequence). The CDR3 extends over 14 amino acids. Trimming cost V 4 bases and J 12 bases, with 19 bases left between them. The CDR3 sequence is CASSTRNRGRGQFF. The CDR3 DNA reads as TGTGCCAGTAGTACCAGGAATAGGGGTAGGGGGCAGTTCTTC. The full variable domain, its missing parts supplied by reference TRBV19 and TRBJ2-1, is DGGITQSPKYLFRKEGQNVTLSCEQNLNHDAMYWYRQDPGQGLRLIYYSQIVNDFQKGDIAEGYSVSREKKESFPLTVTSAQKNPTAFYLCASSTRNRGRGQFFGPGTRLTVL.